The 21 T cell receptor beta chains below were found in one sample sequenced in a study of cytomegalovirus exposure and HLA in healthy donors. This PCR relied on a set of 60 Vbeta primers and 13 Jbeta primers. Assay: immunoSEQ multiplex PCR; the TCRdb copy retains only in-frame clones and omits some. The sample carries 55,000 to 75,000 clones, approximately 82% recorded once. Sequencing used PBMCs. Receptors were obtained from a girl aged 10-17 years in good health and CMV-seropositive.

This chain's CDR3 is CASSVGGQGYEQYF. The CDR3 bases are TGTGCCAGCAGCGTAGGGGGACAGGGCTACGAGCAGTACTTC. J is TRBJ2-7 and V is TRBV9, with 9 bases aligning to TRBD1. Germline-derived CDR1 and CDR2 are SGDLS and YYNGEE. The CDR3 runs 14 residues. J was trimmed by 3 bases and V by 0 bases; bases with no gene match: 1.

The chain employs TRBV5-1 and TRBJ1-6; 7 nucleotides align to TRBD1. The CDR3 consists of 13 residues. The germline V gene has CDR1 SGHRS and CDR2 YFSETQ. With V trimmed by 3 bases and J by 10 bases, 4 bases remained unmatched. The CDR3 here is CASSSTGQSPLHF. The CDR3 coding sequence is TGCGCCAGCAGCTCGACAGGGCAGTCACCCCTCCACTTT.

This clone showed up just once. The chain carries TRBV11-2 and TRBJ2-2; a weak D match, TRBD1 (6 bases). The V gene lost 5 bases and the J gene lost 10 bases, with 14 bases spanning the gap. The CDR3 runs to 13 residues. The germline gives CDR1 SGHAT, CDR2 FQNNGV. CDR3 coding DNA: TGTGCCAGCAGCCCTGTACGACAGGAGGAGCTGTTTTTT. Translation gives CASSPVRQEELFF.

The genes are TRBV30 and TRBJ1-1; possibly TRBD1 for D (5 bases). This CDR3 is built from 13 residues. The V and J ends lost 2 bases and 2 bases respectively, with 9 bases between them. CDR1 is GTSNPN and CDR2 is SVGIG in the germline V gene (reference sequence). CDR3 DNA: TGTGCCTGGAGTCGACAGTCCAACACTGAAGCTTTCTTT. It translates to CAWSRQSNTEAFF.

V and J are TRBV29-1 and TRBJ2-7; D is possibly TRBD2 (6 bases). The CDR3 is made up of 13 amino acids. From germline, CDR1 is SQVTM and CDR2 ANQGSEA. With 7 bases removed from V and 2 bases from J, the gap between germline ends came to 15 bases. This CDR3 is CSDSSEYPYEQYF. DNA of the CDR3: TGCAGCGATTCTAGCGAATACCCCTACGAGCAGTACTTC.

This chain joins TRBV7-6 and TRBJ1-5; D gene ambiguous. The germline V gene encodes CDR1 SGHVS and CDR2 FNYEAQ. Trimming stripped 2 bases from V and 6 bases from J, with 8 bases between. CDR3 length: 13 amino acids. CDR3 residues: CASSLSGPQPQHF. CDR3 nucleotides: TGTGCCAGCAGCTTATCGGGTCCTCAGCCCCAGCATTTT.

The CDR3 nucleotides read TGTGCCAGCAGCTCCTACACGGACAGGGGAAGAGGGCCCCAGCATTTT. This sequence encodes CASSSYTDRGRGPQHF. This chain connects TRBV7-6 to TRBJ1-5; 9 bases fit TRBD1. This CDR3 region has 16 residues. From germline, CDR1 is SGHVS and CDR2 FNYEAQ. The junction had 13 bases not matched to a gene; V was cut back by 4 bases and J by 9 bases.

The rearrangement uses TRBV30 and TRBJ2-1; TRBD1 is a possible D gene (5 bases). The CDR3 spans 10 residues. Deletions cut 7 bases from V and 9 bases from J, with 10 bases between. CDR1 GTSNPN and CDR2 SVGIG come from the germline V gene (reference sequence). The CDR3 DNA reads TGTGCCTTGACAGTTATTGAGCAGTTCTTC. It is translated as CALTVIEQFF.

This clone has just a few counts. The chain employs TRBV5-1 and TRBJ1-1; D might be TRBD1 (5 bases). The CDR3 has 15 amino acids. The germline V and J ends were trimmed by 0 bases and 0 bases, with 9 bases remaining between them. The germline V gene encodes CDR1 SGHRS and CDR2 YFSETQ. This CDR3 reads CASSLEGVMNTEAFF. CDR3 nucleotide sequence: TGCGCCAGCAGCTTGGAAGGGGTTATGAACACTGAAGCTTTCTTT.

The rearrangement links TRBV5-1 to TRBJ2-2, with 7 nucleotides matching TRBD1. The CDR3 runs 15 residues. V was clipped by 0 bases and J by 1 base; unmatched bases: 0. From germline, CDR1 is SGHRS and CDR2 YFSETQ. The CDR3: CASSLDRGNTGELFF. In DNA form, the CDR3 reads TGCGCCAGCAGCTTGGACAGGGGGAACACCGGGGAGCTGTTTTTT.

The V and J genes are TRBV19 and TRBJ2-1; TRBD2 agrees at 11 bases. V gave up 4 bases and J gave up 5 bases; unmatched junction bases: 1. The germline gives CDR1 LNHDA, CDR2 SQIVND (reference sequence). This CDR3 comprises 14 residues. CDR3 nucleotide sequence: TGTGCCAGTAGTACGGGACTAGCGGACAATGAGCAGTTCTTC. This encodes CASSTGLADNEQFF.

The gene calls are TRBV14 and TRBJ2-1, with 14 bases aligning to TRBD2. CDR3 length: 19 amino acids. Germline V gene lookup returns CDR1 SGHDN and CDR2 FVKESK. Unmatched junction bases numbered 9, after V lost 1 base and J lost 4 bases. CDR3 DNA sequence: TGTGCCAGCAGCCAAGTCGAAGGACTAGCGGGGGGCCATTACAATGAGCAGTTCTTC. Encoded protein: CASSQVEGLAGGHYNEQFF.

The chain uses TRBV25-1 and TRBJ2-7; tentative D call: TRBD1 (6 bases). V lost 3 bases and J lost 13, with 13 bases in between. CDR3 size: 11 residues. Germline values: CDR1 MGHDK, CDR2 SYGVNS. The CDR3 DNA reads TGTGCCAGCAGTGAGATAGGACAGTTCTACTTC. It translates to CASSEIGQFYF.

The rearrangement joins TRBV18 to TRBJ2-2; no clear D. In germline, CDR1 is KGHSH, CDR2 LQKENI. This CDR3 contains 15 residues. The V and J ends lost 9 bases and 0 bases respectively, with 14 bases between them. The CDR3 coding sequence is TGTGCCAGTCCCAGGCAGGCCACGAACACCGGGGAGCTGTTTTTT. Its protein product is CASPRQATNTGELFF.

The V gene is TRBV7-9, the J gene TRBJ2-1; D not certain. CDR3 length equals 14 residues. Germline CDR1 and CDR2: SEHNR and FQNEAQ (reference sequence). Trimming took off 6 bases at V and 5 bases at J, with 14 bases between the two ends. CDR3 in amino acids: CASRPSHPDNEQFF. Written as DNA, the CDR3 is TGTGCCAGCAGACCGAGTCACCCGGACAATGAGCAGTTCTTC.

This chain uses TRBV28 with TRBJ2-7, with 7 bases fitting TRBD1. Germline CDR1 MDHEN, CDR2 SYDVKM. The CDR3 spans 14 residues. J gave up 3 bases and V 0 bases, and 2 bases lay outside the gene matches. The CDR3 bases are TGTGCCAGCAGTTTATGGAGGACAGGCTACGAGCAGTACTTC. It is translated as CASSLWRTGYEQYF.

V is TRBV27 and J is TRBJ2-7; tentatively, D is TRBD1 (6 bases). The CDR3 sequence is 13 residues long. The germline V and J ends were trimmed by 5 bases and 3 bases, with 11 bases remaining between them. From germline, CDR1 is MNHEY and CDR2 SMNVEV (reference sequence). CDR3 DNA: TGTGCCAGCAGTCAACAGGGTGTCTACGAGCAGTACTTC. Protein: CASSQQGVYEQYF.

This clone has only a few counts. V gene TRBV6-1 combines with J gene TRBJ1-4, with unresolved D. CDR1 is MNHNS, CDR2 SASEGT, per germline. V lost 6 bases and J lost 10, with 15 bases in between. This CDR3 contains 13 residues. The CDR3 loop is CASRPSSEVKLFF. The CDR3 nucleotides are TGTGCCAGCAGGCCCTCTTCGGAGGTAAAACTGTTTTTT.

V usage is TRBV5-1 and J usage is TRBJ2-6, with a possible D match to TRBD2 (5 bases). The CDR3 runs to 15 residues. V lost 6 bases to trimming and J lost 0 bases, with 10 bases between them. CDR1 is SGHRS and CDR2 is YFSETQ in the germline V gene. CDR3 region: CASIEGPSGANVLTF. CDR3 in DNA: TGCGCCAGCATTGAGGGCCCCTCTGGGGCCAACGTCCTGACTTTC.

This chain joins TRBV29-1 and TRBJ2-3, with 11 positions matching TRBD2. The CDR3 runs 16 residues. J gave up 2 bases and V 2 bases, and 6 bases lay outside the gene matches. From germline, CDR1 is SQVTM and CDR2 ANQGSEA. CDR3 region: CSVENIAGGYTDTQYF. The CDR3 DNA sequence: TGCAGCGTTGAAAATATAGCGGGGGGGTACACAGATACGCAGTATTTT.

The table lists this clone with a count of one. Written as DNA, the CDR3 is TGTGCCAGCAGCTTCAGGGGACTGAACACTGAAGCTTTCTTT. This translates into CASSFRGLNTEAFF. This sequence joins TRBV7-9 and TRBJ1-1; D is possibly TRBD1 (6 bases). V lost 3 bases, J lost 0 bases, and 8 bases lay in between. The germline V gene has CDR1 SEHNR and CDR2 FQNEAQ (reference sequence). The CDR3 has 14 residues.